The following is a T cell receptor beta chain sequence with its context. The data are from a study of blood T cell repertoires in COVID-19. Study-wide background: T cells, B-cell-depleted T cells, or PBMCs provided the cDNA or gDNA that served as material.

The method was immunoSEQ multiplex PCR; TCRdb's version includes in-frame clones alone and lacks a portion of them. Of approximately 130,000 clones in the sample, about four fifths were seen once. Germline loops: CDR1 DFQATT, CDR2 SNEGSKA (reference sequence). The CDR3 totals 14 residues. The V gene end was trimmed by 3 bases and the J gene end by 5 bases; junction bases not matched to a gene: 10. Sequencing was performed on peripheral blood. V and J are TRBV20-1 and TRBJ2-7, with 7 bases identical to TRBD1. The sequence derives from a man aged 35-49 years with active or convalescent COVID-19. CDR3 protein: CSASVDGTDHEQYF. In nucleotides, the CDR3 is TGCAGTGCTAGTGTGGACGGGACAGACCACGAGCAGTACTTC.